These 15 T cell receptor beta chains originate from one sample sequenced in a study of blood T cell repertoires in COVID-19. Sequencing used immunoSEQ multiplex PCR; TCRdb keeps in-frame clones, though not all of them. The sample consists of just over 650,000 clones, 90% of them appearing once. Sequenced: peripheral blood. Every receptor here comes from a woman aged 18-30 years with acute or convalescent COVID-19.

This chain connects TRBV6-4 to TRBJ1-5; 7 bases agree with TRBD1. This CDR3 comprises 17 residues. The V gene's germline CDR1 is MRHNA and CDR2 SNTAGT. Germline trimming cut 4 bases from V and 3 bases from J; bases unmatched to any gene: 12. The CDR3 here is CASSGTRTGHINQPQHF. CDR3 sequence (DNA): TGTGCCAGCAGTGGTACCCGGACAGGCCATATCAATCAGCCCCAGCATTTT.

V and J are TRBV13 and TRBJ1-1; D remains ambiguous. CDR1 is PRHDT and CDR2 is FYEKMQ in the germline V gene (reference sequence). This CDR3 comprises 12 residues. V was shortened by 6 bases and J by 12 bases, with 17 bases between the two germline ends. DNA of the CDR3: TGTGCCAGCAGATCCCCACAGCAGTTGACTTTCTTT. This encodes CASRSPQQLTFF.

The V gene is TRBV11-2, the J gene TRBJ1-6; a possible D gene is TRBD1 (6 bases). This CDR3 contains 17 residues. Germline CDR1 reads SGHAT; CDR2 reads FQNNGV. The germline V and J ends were trimmed by 5 bases and 7 bases, with 21 bases remaining between them. This CDR3 is CASSPSRGQGINSPLHF. Written as DNA, the CDR3 is TGTGCCAGCAGCCCATCACGCGGTCAGGGGATCAATTCACCCCTCCACTTT.

The chain links TRBV9 to TRBJ2-1, with 11 bases aligning to TRBD2. The CDR3 spans 13 residues. Germline values: CDR1 SGDLS, CDR2 YYNGEE. Losses at the gene ends were 6 bases for V and 9 bases for J; bases not matched to a gene: 5. The CDR3 sequence: CASTGTSGVEQFF. As DNA, the CDR3 is TGTGCCAGCACCGGGACTAGCGGCGTTGAGCAGTTCTTC.

The chain links TRBV9 to TRBJ1-2, with a weak D call TRBD1 (6 bases). Trimming took off 3 bases at V and 0 bases at J, with 9 bases between the two ends. The CDR3 runs 14 residues. The germline V gene encodes CDR1 SGDLS and CDR2 YYNGEE. The CDR3 DNA reads as TGTGCCAGCAGCGAAAGGACAGCTAACTATGGCTACACCTTC. Translated, it gives CASSERTANYGYTF.

The chain has TRBV27 and TRBJ1-2, with TRBD1 matching 10 bases. CDR1 MNHEY and CDR2 SMNVEV come from the germline V gene (reference sequence). CDR3 length: 16 residues. V was pared by 3 bases and J by 5 bases, with 9 bases of the junction left unmatched. CDR3 nucleotide sequence: TGTGCCAGCAGTTTTTCTGACAGGGGGCGCCAATATGGCTACACCTTC. Residues: CASSFSDRGRQYGYTF.

The V gene is TRBV2, the J gene TRBJ1-2, with 8 bases lining up with TRBD1. The CDR3 has 14 amino acids. V was clipped by 6 bases and J by 1 base; unmatched bases: 4. CDR1 and CDR2 from the germline V gene are SNHLY and FYNNEI. CDR3 sequence: CASRMGQVNYGYTF. In nucleotides, the CDR3 is TGTGCCAGCAGGATGGGACAGGTTAACTATGGCTACACCTTC.

The chain joins TRBV7-9 to TRBJ1-1; perhaps TRBD1 as D (6 bases). V lost 5 bases and J 7 bases, leaving 14 bases between the germline ends. The CDR3 contains 13 residues. Germline V lookup: CDR1 SEHNR, CDR2 FQNEAQ (reference sequence). The CDR3 DNA follows: TGTGCCAGCAGCCTCTCCGGGACAAGTGAAGCTTTCTTT. It is translated as CASSLSGTSEAFF. Drawing the rest from reference TRBV7-9 and TRBJ1-1, the complete variable domain is DTGVSQNPRHKITKRGQNVTFRCDPISEHNRLYWYRQTLGQGPEFLTYFQNEAQLEKSRLLSDRFSAERPKGSFSTLEIQRTEQGDSAMYLCASSLSGTSEAFFGQGTRLTVV.

The J gene is TRBJ1-2, the V gene TRBV27; weak D call: TRBD1 (5 bases). The CDR3 length is 12 residues. V shed 5 bases and J shed 6 bases, with 10 bases lying between them. Germline V gene lookup returns CDR1 MNHEY and CDR2 SMNVEV (reference sequence). This chain's CDR3 is CASSGASDGYTF. The CDR3 DNA reads as TGTGCCAGCAGTGGGGCTTCGGATGGCTACACCTTC.

This rearrangement joins TRBV7-2 to TRBJ2-5, with 11 bases matching TRBD2. Germline assignment: CDR1 SGHTA and CDR2 FQGNSA. The CDR3 is 16 amino acids. V lost 4 bases and J lost 2; bases outside the gene matches: 6. CDR3 coding DNA: TGTGCCAGCAGCTATAGCGGGGGGGCTTGGCAAGAGACCCAGTACTTC. This encodes CASSYSGGAWQETQYF.

V is TRBV14 and J is TRBJ2-1, with TRBD1 matching 10 bases. The ends lost 6 bases at V and 0 bases at J; junction bases unmatched: 17. This CDR3 is 20 amino acids long. Germline CDR1 and CDR2: SGHDN and FVKESK. CDR3 coding DNA: TGTGCCAGCAGGCGGACAGGGGGAAGGGGAAGAGTAGGCTCCTACAATGAGCAGTTCTTC. It translates to CASRRTGGRGRVGSYNEQFF.

This clone was seen a single time. The chain carries TRBV30 and TRBJ1-5; D perhaps matches TRBD1 (5 bases). Trimming took off 1 base at V and 4 bases at J, with 17 bases between the two ends. In germline, CDR1 is GTSNPN, CDR2 SVGIG (reference sequence). The CDR3 contains 16 residues. The CDR3 DNA follows: TGTGCCTGGAGTGCCGGGGGGACCATCAGAAATCAGCCCCAGCATTTT. Translation: CAWSAGGTIRNQPQHF.

The chain is built from TRBV7-6 and TRBJ2-1; TRBD2 agrees at 7 bases. The CDR3 extends over 14 amino acids. The V gene end was trimmed by 0 bases and the J gene end by 8 bases; junction bases not matched to a gene: 4. The germline CDR1 and CDR2 sequences are SGHVS and FNYEAQ. The DNA for the CDR3 is TGTGCCAGCAGCTTAGCGGTTGGGAGGGATGAGCAGTTCTTC. Its translation is CASSLAVGRDEQFF.

The table lists this clone with a few counts. The chain carries TRBV27 and TRBJ2-7; maybe TRBD2 (5 bases). Germline loops: CDR1 MNHEY, CDR2 SMNVEV (reference sequence). The CDR3 loop spans 11 amino acids. V lost 4 bases, J lost 7 bases, and 8 bases lay in between. The CDR3 DNA follows: TGTGCCAGCAGTTCGTCGGGGGAGCAGTACTTC. Translation gives CASSSSGEQYF.

This chain links TRBV4-3 with TRBJ1-2; D remains unclear. V was cut by 0 bases and J by 8 bases, with 19 bases left in between. Germline V gives CDR1 LGHNA, CDR2 YSLEER. CDR3 length: 16 amino acids. CDR3 DNA: TGCGCCAGCAGCCAAGACGACGCGGGCCGCGGGGAGGGCTACACCTTC. Its translation is CASSQDDAGRGEGYTF.